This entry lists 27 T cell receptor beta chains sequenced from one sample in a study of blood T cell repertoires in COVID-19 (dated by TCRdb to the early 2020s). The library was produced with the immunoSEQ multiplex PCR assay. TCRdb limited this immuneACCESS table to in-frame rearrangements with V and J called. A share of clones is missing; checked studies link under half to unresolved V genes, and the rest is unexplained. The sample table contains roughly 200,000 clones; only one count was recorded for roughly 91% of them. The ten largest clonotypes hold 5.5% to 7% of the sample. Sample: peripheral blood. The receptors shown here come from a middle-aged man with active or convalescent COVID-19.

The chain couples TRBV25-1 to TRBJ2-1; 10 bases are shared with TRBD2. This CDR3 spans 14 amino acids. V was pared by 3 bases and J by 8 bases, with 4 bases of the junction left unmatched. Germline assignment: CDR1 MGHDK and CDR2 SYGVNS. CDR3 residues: CASSDSGGAYEQFF. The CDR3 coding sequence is TGTGCCAGCAGTGACAGCGGGGGGGCCTATGAGCAGTTCTTC.

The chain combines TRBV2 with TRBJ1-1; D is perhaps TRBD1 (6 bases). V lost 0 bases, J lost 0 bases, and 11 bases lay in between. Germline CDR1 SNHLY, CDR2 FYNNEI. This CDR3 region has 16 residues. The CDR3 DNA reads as TGTGCCAGCAGTGAAGCGACAGGCTCTATGAACACTGAAGCTTTCTTT. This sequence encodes CASSEATGSMNTEAFF.

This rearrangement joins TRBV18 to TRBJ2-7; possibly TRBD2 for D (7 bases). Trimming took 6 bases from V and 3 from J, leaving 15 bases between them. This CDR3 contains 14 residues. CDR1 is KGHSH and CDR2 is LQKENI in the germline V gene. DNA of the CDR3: TGTGCCAGCTCCCTAGGGGGGGCCAGCTACGAGCAGTACTTC. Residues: CASSLGGASYEQYF.

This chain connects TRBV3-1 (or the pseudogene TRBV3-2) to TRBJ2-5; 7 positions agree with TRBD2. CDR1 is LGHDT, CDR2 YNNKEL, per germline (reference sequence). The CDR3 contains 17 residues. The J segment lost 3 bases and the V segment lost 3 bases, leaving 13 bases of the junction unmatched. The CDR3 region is CASSQKTAGRREETQYF. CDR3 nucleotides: TGTGCCAGCAGCCAGAAAACAGCGGGAAGAAGGGAAGAGACCCAGTACTTC.

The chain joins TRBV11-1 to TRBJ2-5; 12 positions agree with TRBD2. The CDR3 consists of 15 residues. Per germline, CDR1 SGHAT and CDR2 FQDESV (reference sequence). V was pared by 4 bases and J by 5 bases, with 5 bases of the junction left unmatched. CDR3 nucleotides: TGTGCCAGCAGCTCAAGGACTAGCGGGGCGGAGACCCAGTACTTC. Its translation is CASSSRTSGAETQYF.

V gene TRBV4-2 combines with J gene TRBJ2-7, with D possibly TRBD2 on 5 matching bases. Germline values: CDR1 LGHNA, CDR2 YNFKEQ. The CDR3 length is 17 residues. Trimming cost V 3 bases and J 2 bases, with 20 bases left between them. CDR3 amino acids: CASSHGVRSSPAYEQYF. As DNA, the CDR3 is TGTGCCAGCAGCCACGGGGTGCGGTCCTCTCCCGCCTACGAGCAGTACTTC.

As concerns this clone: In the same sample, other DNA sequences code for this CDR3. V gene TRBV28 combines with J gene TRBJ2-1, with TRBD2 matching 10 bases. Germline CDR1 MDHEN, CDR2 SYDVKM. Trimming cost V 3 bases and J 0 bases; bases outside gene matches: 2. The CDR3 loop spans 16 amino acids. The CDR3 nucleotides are TGTGCCAGCAGTTTCCCTAGCGGGAGCTCCTACAATGAGCAGTTCTTC. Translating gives CASSFPSGSSYNEQFF.

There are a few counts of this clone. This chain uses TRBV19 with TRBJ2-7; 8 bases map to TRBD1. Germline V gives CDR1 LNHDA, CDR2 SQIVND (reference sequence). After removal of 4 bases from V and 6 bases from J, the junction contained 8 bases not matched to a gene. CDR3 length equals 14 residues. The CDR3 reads CASSRGQGSSEQYF. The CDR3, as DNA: TGTGCCAGTAGTAGAGGACAGGGTTCTTCCGAGCAGTACTTC.

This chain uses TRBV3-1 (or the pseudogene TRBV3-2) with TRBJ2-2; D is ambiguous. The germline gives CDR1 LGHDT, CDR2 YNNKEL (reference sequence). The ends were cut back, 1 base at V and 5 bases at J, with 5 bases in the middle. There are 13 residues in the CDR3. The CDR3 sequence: CASSQVLTGELFF. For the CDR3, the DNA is TGTGCCAGCAGCCAAGTATTAACCGGGGAGCTGTTTTTT.

CDR3 in DNA: TGTGCTAGTGGTTTGAAGACAGGGTTGTATGGCTACACCTTC. Its translation is CASGLKTGLYGYTF. The rearrangement uses TRBV12-5 and TRBJ1-2, with 7 bases identical to TRBD1. Germline V gives CDR1 LGHNT, CDR2 FRNRAP. This CDR3 is built from 14 residues. Trimming took 2 bases from V and 5 from J; bases not matched to a gene: 5.

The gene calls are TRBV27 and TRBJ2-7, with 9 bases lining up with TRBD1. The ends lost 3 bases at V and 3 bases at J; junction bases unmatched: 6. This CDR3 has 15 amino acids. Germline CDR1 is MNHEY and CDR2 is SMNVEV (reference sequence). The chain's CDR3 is CASSFSKGQGYEQYF. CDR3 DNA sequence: TGTGCCAGCAGTTTTTCGAAGGGACAGGGCTACGAGCAGTACTTC.

Here the CDR3 DNA reads TGTGCCAGCAGCAAACAGGGGCCCCTCTCTGGAAACACCATATATTTT. Translation: CASSKQGPLSGNTIYF. The chain combines TRBV13 with TRBJ1-3; 7 bases agree with TRBD1. After removal of 5 bases from V and 0 bases from J, the junction contained 7 bases not matched to a gene. The CDR3 totals 16 residues. The germline V gene has CDR1 PRHDT and CDR2 FYEKMQ (reference sequence).

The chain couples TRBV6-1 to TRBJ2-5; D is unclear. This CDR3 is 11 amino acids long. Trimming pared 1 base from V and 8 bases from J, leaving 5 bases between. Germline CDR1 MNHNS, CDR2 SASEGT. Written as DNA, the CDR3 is TGTGCCAGCAGTGAAGTTCCTACCCAGTACTTC. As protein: CASSEVPTQYF.

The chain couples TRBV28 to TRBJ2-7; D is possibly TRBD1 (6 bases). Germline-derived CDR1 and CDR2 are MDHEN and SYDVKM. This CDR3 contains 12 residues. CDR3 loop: CPIVRGSDEQYF. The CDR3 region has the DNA TGTCCTATAGTGAGGGGGTCTGACGAGCAGTACTTC. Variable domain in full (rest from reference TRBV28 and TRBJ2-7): DVKVTQSSRYLVKRTGEKVFLECVQDMDHENMFWYRQDPGLGLRLIYFSYDVKMKEKGDIPEGYSVSREKKERFSLILESASTNQTSMYLCPIVRGSDEQYFGPGTRLTVT.

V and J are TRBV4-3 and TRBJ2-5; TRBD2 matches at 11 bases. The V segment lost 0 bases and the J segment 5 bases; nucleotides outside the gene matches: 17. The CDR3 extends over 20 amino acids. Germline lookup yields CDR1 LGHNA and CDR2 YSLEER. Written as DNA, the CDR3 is TGCGCCAGCAGCCAAGATTGGAATTTAGCGGGGGGGCCGTCTCAGGAGACCCAGTACTTC. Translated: CASSQDWNLAGGPSQETQYF.

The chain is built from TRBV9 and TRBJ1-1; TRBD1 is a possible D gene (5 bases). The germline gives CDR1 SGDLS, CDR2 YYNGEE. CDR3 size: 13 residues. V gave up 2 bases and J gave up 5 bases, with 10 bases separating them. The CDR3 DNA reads TGTGCCAGCAGCGTCGACAGTTGGACTGAAGCTTTCTTT. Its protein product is CASSVDSWTEAFF.

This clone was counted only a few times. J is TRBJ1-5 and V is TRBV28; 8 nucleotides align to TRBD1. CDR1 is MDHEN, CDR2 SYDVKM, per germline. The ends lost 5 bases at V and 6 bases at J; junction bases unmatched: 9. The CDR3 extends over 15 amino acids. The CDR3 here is CASSPRQGSVQPQHF. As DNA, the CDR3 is TGTGCCAGCAGTCCCAGACAGGGGTCGGTTCAGCCCCAGCATTTT. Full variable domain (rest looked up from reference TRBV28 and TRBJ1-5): DVKVTQSSRYLVKRTGEKVFLECVQDMDHENMFWYRQDPGLGLRLIYFSYDVKMKEKGDIPEGYSVSREKKERFSLILESASTNQTSMYLCASSPRQGSVQPQHFGDGTRLSIL.

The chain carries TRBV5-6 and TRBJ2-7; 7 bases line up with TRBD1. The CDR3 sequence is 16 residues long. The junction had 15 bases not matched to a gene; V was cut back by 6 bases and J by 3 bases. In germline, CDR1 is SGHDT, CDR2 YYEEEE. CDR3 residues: CASTRLSGTDNYEQYF. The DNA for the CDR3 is TGTGCCAGCACCCGGTTGTCCGGGACAGACAACTACGAGCAGTACTTC.

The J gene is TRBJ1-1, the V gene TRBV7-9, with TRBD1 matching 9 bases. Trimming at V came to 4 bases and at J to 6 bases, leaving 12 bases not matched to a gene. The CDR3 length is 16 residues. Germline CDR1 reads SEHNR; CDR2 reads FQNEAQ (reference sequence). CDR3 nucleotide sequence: TGTGCCAGCAGCTCACTACCGGGACAGGGACTGGCTGAAGCTTTCTTT. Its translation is CASSSLPGQGLAEAFF.

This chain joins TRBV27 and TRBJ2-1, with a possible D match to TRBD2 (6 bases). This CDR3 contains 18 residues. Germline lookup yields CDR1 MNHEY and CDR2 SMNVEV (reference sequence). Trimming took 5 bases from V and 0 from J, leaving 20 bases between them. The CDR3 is CASSAEGGTSSSYNEQFF. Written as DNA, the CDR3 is TGTGCCAGCAGTGCGGAGGGCGGGACCTCGAGCTCCTACAATGAGCAGTTCTTC.

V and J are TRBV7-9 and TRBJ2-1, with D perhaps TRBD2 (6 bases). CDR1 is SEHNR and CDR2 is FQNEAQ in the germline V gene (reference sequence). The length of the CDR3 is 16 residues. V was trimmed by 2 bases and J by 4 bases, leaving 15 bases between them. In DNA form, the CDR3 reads TGTGCCAGCAGCTTAAAAGGAGGGGAGGAATACAATGAGCAGTTCTTC. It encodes CASSLKGGEEYNEQFF. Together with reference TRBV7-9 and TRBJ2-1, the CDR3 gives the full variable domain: DTGVSQNPRHKITKRGQNVTFRCDPISEHNRLYWYRQTLGQGPEFLTYFQNEAQLEKSRLLSDRFSAERPKGSFSTLEIQRTEQGDSAMYLCASSLKGGEEYNEQFFGPGTRLTVL.

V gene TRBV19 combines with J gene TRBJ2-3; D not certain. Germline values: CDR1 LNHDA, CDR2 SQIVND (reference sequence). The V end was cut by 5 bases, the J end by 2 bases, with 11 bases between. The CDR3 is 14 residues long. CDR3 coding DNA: TGTGCCAGTAGTCACGAGGCCAACACAGATACGCAGTATTTT. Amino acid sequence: CASSHEANTDTQYF.

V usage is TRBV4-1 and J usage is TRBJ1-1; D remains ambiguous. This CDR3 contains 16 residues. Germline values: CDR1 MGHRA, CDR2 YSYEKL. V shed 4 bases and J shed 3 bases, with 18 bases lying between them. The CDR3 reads CASSPNDKFSDTEAFF. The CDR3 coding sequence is TGCGCCAGCAGCCCAAATGATAAATTTTCAGACACTGAAGCTTTCTTT.

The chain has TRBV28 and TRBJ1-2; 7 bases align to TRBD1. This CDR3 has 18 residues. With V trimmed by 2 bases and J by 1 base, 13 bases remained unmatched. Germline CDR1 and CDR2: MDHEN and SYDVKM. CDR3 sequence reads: CASSLPDFPGQNNYGYTF. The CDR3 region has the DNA TGTGCCAGCAGTTTACCTGATTTTCCGGGACAGAATAACTATGGCTACACCTTC.

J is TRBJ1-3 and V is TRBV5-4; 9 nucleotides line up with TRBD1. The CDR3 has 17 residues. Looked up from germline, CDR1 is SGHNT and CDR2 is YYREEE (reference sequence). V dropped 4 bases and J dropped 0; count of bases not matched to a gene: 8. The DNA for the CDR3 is TGTGCCAGCAGCGGACCCGGGACAGGGAGCTCTGGAAACACCATATATTTT. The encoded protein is CASSGPGTGSSGNTIYF.

CDR3 sequence reads: CASSLARDRVVDEQFF. The DNA for the CDR3 is TGTGCCAGCAGCTTAGCCCGGGACAGGGTTGTGGATGAGCAGTTCTTC. This rearrangement joins TRBV7-8 to TRBJ2-1, with 9 bases aligning to TRBD1. This CDR3 region has 16 residues. Trimming took 0 bases from V and 8 from J; bases not matched to a gene: 8. Germline V CDR1 and CDR2: SGHVS, FQNEAQ.

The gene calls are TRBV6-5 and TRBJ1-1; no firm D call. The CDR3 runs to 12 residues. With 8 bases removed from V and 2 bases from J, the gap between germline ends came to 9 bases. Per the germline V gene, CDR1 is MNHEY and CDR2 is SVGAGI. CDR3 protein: CASRGSNTEAFF. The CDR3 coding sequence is TGTGCCAGCCGAGGTAGTAACACTGAAGCTTTCTTT.